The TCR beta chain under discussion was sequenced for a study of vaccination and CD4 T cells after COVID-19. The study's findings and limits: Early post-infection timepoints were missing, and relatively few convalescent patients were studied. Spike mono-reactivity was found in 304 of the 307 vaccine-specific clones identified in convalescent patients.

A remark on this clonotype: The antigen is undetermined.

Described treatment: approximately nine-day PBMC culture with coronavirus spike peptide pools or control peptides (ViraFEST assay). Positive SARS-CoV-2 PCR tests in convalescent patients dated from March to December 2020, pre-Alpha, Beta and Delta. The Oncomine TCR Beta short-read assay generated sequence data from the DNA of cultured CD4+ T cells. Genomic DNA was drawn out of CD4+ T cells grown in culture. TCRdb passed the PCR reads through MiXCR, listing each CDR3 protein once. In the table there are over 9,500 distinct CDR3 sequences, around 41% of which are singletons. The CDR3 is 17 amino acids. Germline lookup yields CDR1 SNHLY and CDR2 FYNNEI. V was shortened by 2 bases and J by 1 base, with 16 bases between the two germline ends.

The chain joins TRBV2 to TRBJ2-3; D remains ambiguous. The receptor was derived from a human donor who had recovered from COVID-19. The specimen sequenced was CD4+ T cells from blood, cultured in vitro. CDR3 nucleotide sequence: TGTGCCAGCAGTGAAAGATTACAGCTCCGGGGCACAGATACGCAGTATTTT. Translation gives CASSERLQLRGTDTQYF.